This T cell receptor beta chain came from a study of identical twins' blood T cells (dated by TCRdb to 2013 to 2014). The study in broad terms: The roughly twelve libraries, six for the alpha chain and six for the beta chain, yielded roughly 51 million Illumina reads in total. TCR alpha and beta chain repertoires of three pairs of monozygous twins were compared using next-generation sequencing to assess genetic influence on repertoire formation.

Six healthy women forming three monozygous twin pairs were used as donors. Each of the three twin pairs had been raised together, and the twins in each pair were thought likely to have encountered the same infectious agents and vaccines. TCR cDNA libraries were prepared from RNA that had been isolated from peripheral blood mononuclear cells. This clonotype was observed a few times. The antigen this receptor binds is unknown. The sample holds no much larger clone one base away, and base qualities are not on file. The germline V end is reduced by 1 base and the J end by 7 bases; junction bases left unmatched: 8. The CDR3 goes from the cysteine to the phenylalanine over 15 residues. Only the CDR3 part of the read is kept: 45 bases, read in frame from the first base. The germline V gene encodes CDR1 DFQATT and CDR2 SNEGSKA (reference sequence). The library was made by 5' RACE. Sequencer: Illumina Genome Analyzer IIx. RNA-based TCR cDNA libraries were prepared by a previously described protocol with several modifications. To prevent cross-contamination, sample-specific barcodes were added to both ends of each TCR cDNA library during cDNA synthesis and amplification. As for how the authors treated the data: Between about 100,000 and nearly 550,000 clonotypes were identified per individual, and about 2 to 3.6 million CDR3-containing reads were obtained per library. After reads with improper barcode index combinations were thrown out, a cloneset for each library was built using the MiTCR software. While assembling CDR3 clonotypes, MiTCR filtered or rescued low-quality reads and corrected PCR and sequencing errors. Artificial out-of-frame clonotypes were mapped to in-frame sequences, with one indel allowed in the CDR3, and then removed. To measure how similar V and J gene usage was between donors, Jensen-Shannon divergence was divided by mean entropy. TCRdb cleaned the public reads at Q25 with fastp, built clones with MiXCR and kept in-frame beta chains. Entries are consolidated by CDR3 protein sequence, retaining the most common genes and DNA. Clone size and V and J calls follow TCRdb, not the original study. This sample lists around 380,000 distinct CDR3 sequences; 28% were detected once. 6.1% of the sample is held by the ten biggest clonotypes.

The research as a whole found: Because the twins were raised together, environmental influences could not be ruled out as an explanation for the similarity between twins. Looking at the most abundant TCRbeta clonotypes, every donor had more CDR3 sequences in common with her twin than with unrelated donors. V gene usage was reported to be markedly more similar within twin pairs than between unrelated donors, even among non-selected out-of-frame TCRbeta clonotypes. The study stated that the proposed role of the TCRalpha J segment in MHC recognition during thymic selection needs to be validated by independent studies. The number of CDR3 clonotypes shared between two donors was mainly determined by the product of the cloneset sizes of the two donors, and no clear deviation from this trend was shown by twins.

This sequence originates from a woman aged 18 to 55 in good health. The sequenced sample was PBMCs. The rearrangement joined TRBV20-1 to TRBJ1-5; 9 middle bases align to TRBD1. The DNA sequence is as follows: TGCAGTGCTAGAGCGCCGGGACAGGGAGGGCAGCCCCAGCATTTT. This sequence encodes CSARAPGQGGQPQHF.